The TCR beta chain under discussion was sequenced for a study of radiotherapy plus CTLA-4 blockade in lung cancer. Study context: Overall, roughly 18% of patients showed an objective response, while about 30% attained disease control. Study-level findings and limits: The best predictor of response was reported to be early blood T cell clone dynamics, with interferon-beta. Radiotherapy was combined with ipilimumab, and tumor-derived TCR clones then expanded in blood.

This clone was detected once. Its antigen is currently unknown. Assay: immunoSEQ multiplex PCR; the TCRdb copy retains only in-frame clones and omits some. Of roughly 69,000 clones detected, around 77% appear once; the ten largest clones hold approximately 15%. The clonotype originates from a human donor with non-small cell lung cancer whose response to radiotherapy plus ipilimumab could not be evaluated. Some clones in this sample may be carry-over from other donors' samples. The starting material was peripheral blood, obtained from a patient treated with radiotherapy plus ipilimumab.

In nucleotides, the CDR3 is TGTGCCAGCTCACCAAGGGAGGAGGGCACTGAAGCTTTCTTT. Protein product: CASSPREEGTEAFF. This rearrangement joins TRBV18 to TRBJ1-1, with no clear D. CDR3 length: 14 residues. The germline gives CDR1 KGHSH, CDR2 LQKENI. V was pared by 2 bases and J by 4 bases, with 11 bases between.